The 16 T cell receptor beta chains given below trace back to one sample, sequenced in a study of cytomegalovirus exposure and HLA in healthy donors. The primer mix had 60 Vbeta and 13 Jbeta primers. Method: immunoSEQ multiplex PCR; TCRdb's copy keeps in-frame clones and lacks some. The sample includes 95,000 to 150,000 clones, around three fifths of them seen just once. The source material was PBMCs. The receptor set was obtained from a woman aged 40-49 years in good health and CMV-seropositive.

The J gene is TRBJ1-5, the V gene TRBV7-3; D call uncertain. The V gene lost 4 bases and the J gene lost 6 bases, with 16 bases spanning the gap. This CDR3 region has 15 residues. Germline CDR1 and CDR2: SGHTA and FQGTGA. CDR3 amino acids: CASSSSRIGIQPQHF. The DNA of the CDR3 is TGTGCCAGCAGCTCCTCGCGGATCGGGATTCAGCCCCAGCATTTT.

This clone came up once. The V and J genes are TRBV11-2 and TRBJ2-5, with 8 positions matching TRBD1. CDR3 size: 14 residues. V was pared by 3 bases and J by 2 bases, with 2 bases of the junction left unmatched. Germline V gene data show CDR1 as SGHAT and CDR2 as FQNNGV. CDR3 nucleotides: TGTGCCAGCAGCTTGCGACAGGGGCAAGAGACCCAGTACTTC. This sequence encodes CASSLRQGQETQYF.

This rearrangement joins TRBV7-2 to TRBJ2-1; 8 nucleotides agree with TRBD2. J lost 12 bases, V lost 4 bases, and 5 bases had no gene match. The CDR3 consists of 12 residues. Germline assignment: CDR1 SGHTA and CDR2 FQGNSA. The chain's CDR3 is CASSWASGSQFF. CDR3 in DNA: TGTGCCAGCAGCTGGGCTAGCGGGTCGCAGTTCTTC.

The rearrangement joins TRBV4-1 to TRBJ2-2; TRBD2 is a possible D gene (5 bases). CDR1 and CDR2 (germline): MGHRA, YSYEKL. The CDR3 covers 18 residues. Trimming removed 0 bases at V and 0 bases at J, with 14 bases between. CDR3 protein: CASSQEGVERANTGELFF. As DNA, the CDR3 is TGCGCCAGCAGCCAAGAGGGAGTGGAACGGGCGAACACCGGGGAGCTGTTTTTT.

The chain uses TRBV28 and TRBJ2-5; D ambiguous. Trimming stripped 2 bases from V and 4 bases from J, with 5 bases between. The CDR3 length is 12 residues. Germline V CDR1 and CDR2: MDHEN, SYDVKM. The CDR3, as DNA: TGTGCCAGCAGTTTACTACCAGAGACCCAGTACTTC. The encoded protein is CASSLLPETQYF.

This clone showed up just a few times. V is TRBV5-5 and J is TRBJ1-4; D perhaps matches TRBD1 (5 bases). The V gene lost 4 bases and the J gene lost 3 bases, with 10 bases spanning the gap. Per germline, CDR1 SGHKS and CDR2 YYEKEE (reference sequence). The CDR3 extends over 14 amino acids. CDR3 sequence: CASSLDISNEKLFF. The CDR3 bases are TGTGCCAGCAGCCTGGACATCTCTAATGAAAAACTGTTTTTT.

The rearrangement links TRBV6-1 to TRBJ1-1, with D perhaps TRBD1 (5 bases). The CDR3 runs to 13 residues. The V end was cut by 7 bases, the J end by 4 bases, with 13 bases between. Germline V gives CDR1 MNHNS, CDR2 SASEGT. CDR3 in amino acids: CASTSRRGTEAFF. The CDR3 DNA reads as TGTGCCAGCACCTCACGAAGGGGCACTGAAGCTTTCTTT.

This clone showed up just a few times. This chain links TRBV21-1 with TRBJ2-7; the listed D gene, TRBD1, was not tested against the DNA. TRBV21-1 counts as a pseudogene. The CDR3 extends over 16 amino acids. The CDR3 coding sequence is TGTGCCAGCAGCAAACCCCCAGCAGGGGAATCCTACGAGCAGTACTTC. Protein sequence: CASSKPPAGESYEQYF.

The CDR3 loop reads CASSYQNPGLAHHEQYF. DNA of the CDR3: TGTGCCAGCAGTTACCAAAATCCGGGACTAGCCCACCACGAGCAGTACTTC. This chain links TRBV2 with TRBJ2-7, with 9 positions matching TRBD2. The germline V gene has CDR1 SNHLY and CDR2 FYNNEI. The CDR3 is made up of 17 amino acids. V gave up 5 bases and J gave up 5 bases; unmatched junction bases: 16.

The chain employs TRBV19 and TRBJ1-3, with TRBD1 matching over 7 bases. Losses at the gene ends were 5 bases for V and 4 bases for J; bases not matched to a gene: 8. The CDR3 is made up of 15 amino acids. Germline V gene data show CDR1 as LNHDA and CDR2 as SQIVND (reference sequence). Written as DNA, the CDR3 is TGTGCCAGTAGTTTCCGGACAGGACTGGGAAACACCATATATTTT. It is translated as CASSFRTGLGNTIYF.

In the case of this clone: A junction end diverges from the germline sequence, so it may reflect a read error. The chain combines TRBV6-1 with TRBJ1-2; perhaps TRBD1 as D (5 bases). This CDR3 region has 12 residues. CDR1 MNHNS and CDR2 SASEGT come from the germline V gene. The chain's CDR3 is CASSEGGSGRSF. CDR3 sequence (DNA): TGTGCCAGCAGTGAGGGGGGGTCTGGTAGAAGCTTC.

V gene TRBV11-3 combines with J gene TRBJ1-4; D is perhaps TRBD1 (6 bases). Trimming left V 0 bases short and J 7 bases short, with 15 bases between. The germline V gene has CDR1 SGHNT and CDR2 YENEEA. The CDR3 loop spans 16 amino acids. CDR3 bases: TGTGCCAGCAGCTTAGATGTCCGGAGAGGGGGTGAAAAACTGTTTTTT. It specifies CASSLDVRRGGEKLFF.

As regards this clone: The sample contains more than one DNA sequence encoding this CDR3. The chain couples TRBV29-1 to TRBJ2-1; the D gene is possibly TRBD2 (5 bases). CDR3 length: 15 amino acids. V lost 4 bases and J lost 0, with 13 bases in between. Per germline, CDR1 SQVTM and CDR2 ANQGSEA. The DNA for the CDR3 is TGCAGCGTTGCACAGCGGTTGAGCTCCTACAATGAGCAGTTCTTC. It encodes CSVAQRLSSYNEQFF.

The rearrangement joins TRBV11-1 to TRBJ2-1, with D possibly being TRBD2 (6 bases). Trimming shortened V by 6 bases and J by 4 bases, and 16 bases separated the two germline ends. CDR3 length: 15 residues. Germline values: CDR1 SGHAT, CDR2 FQDESV (reference sequence). CDR3: CASSPLGGGYNEQFF. The CDR3 nucleotides are TGTGCCAGCAGTCCCCTCGGGGGTGGGTACAATGAGCAGTTCTTC.

The chain joins TRBV27 to TRBJ1-6; maybe TRBD1 (6 bases). From germline, CDR1 is MNHEY and CDR2 SMNVEV (reference sequence). This CDR3 is 15 amino acids long. V dropped 2 bases and J dropped 6 bases, with 11 bases sitting between them. The CDR3 spells CASSLVGGANSPLHF. The DNA for the CDR3 is TGTGCCAGCAGTTTAGTAGGGGGGGCTAATTCACCCCTCCACTTT.

J is TRBJ2-1 and V is TRBV27; a weak D match, TRBD2 (6 bases). Germline-derived CDR1 and CDR2 are MNHEY and SMNVEV (reference sequence). The CDR3 is 16 residues long. V lost 2 bases to trimming and J lost 2 bases, with 13 bases between them. CDR3 protein: CASSLRAGTTYNEQFF. The CDR3 DNA is TGTGCCAGCAGTTTACGTGCGGGGACCACCTACAATGAGCAGTTCTTC.